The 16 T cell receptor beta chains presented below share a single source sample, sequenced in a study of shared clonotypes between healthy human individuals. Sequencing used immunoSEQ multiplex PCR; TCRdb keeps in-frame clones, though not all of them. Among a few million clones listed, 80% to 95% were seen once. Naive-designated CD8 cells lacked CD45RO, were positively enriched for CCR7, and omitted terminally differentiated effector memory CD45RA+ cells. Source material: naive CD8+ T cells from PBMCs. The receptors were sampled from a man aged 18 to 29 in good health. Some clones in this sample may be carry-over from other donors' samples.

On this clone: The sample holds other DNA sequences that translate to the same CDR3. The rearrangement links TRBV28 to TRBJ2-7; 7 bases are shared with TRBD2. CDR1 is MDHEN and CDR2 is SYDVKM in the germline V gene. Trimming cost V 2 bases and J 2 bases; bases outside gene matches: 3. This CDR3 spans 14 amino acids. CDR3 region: CASSLRGTTYEQYF. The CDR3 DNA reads TGTGCCAGCAGTTTACGTGGGACTACCTACGAGCAGTACTTC.

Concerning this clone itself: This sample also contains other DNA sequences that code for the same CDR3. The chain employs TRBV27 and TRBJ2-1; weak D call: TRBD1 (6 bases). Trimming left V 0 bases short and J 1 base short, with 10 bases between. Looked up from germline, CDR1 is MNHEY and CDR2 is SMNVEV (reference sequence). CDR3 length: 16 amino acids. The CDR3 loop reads CASSLSSRGSYNEQFF. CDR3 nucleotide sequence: TGTGCCAGCAGTTTATCGTCCAGGGGTTCCTACAATGAGCAGTTCTTC.

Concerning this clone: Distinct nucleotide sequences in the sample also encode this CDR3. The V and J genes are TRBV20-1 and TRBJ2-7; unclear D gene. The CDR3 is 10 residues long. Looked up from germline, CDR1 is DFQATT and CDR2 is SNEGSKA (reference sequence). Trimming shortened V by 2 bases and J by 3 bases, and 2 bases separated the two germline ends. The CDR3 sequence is CSARSYEQYF. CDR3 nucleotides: TGCAGTGCTAGAAGCTACGAGCAGTACTTC.

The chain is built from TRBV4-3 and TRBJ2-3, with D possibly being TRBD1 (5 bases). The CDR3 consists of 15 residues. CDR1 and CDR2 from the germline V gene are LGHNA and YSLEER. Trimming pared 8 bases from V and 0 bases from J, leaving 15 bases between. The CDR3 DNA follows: TGCGCCAGCCGCATGGGGCATTTAAGCACAGATACGCAGTATTTT. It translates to CASRMGHLSTDTQYF.

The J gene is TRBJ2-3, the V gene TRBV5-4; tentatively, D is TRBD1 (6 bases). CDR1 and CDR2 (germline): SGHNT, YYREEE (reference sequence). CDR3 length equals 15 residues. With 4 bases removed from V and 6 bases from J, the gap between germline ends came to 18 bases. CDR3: CASSQGTSLGDTQYF. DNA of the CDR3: TGTGCCAGCAGCCAGGGGACATCATTGGGGGATACGCAGTATTTT.

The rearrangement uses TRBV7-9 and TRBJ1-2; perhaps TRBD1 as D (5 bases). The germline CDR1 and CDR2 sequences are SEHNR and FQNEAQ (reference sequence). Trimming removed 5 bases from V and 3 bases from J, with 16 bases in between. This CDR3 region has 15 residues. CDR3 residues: CASSPRAGHHYGYTF. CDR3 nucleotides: TGTGCCAGCAGCCCCAGGGCAGGGCACCACTATGGCTACACCTTC.

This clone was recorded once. The CDR3 loop is CSVGTAGNTIYF. CDR3 DNA sequence: TGCAGCGTTGGCACTGCTGGAAACACCATATATTTT. The V call is TRBV29-1, the J call TRBJ1-3; D is ambiguous. Germline CDR1 reads SQVTM; CDR2 reads ANQGSEA. The CDR3 sequence is 12 residues long. V lost 4 bases and J lost 2, with 6 bases in between.

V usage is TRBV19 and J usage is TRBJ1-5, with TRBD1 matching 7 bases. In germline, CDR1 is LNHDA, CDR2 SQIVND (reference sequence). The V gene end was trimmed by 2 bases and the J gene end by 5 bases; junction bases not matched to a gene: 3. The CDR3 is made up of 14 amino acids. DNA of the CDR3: TGTGCCAGTAGTATAACAGGGGTTGATCAGCCCCAGCATTTT. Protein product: CASSITGVDQPQHF.

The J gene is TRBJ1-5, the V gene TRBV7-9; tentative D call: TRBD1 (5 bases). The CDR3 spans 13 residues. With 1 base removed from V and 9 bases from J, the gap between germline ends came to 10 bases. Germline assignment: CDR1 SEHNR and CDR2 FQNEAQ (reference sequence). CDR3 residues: CASSLDGTGPQHF. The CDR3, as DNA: TGTGCCAGCAGCTTAGACGGGACCGGGCCCCAGCATTTT.

CDR3 region: CASSRGTGEFSYNSPLHF. Here the CDR3 DNA reads TGCGCCAGCAGCCGAGGGACGGGCGAATTCTCCTATAATTCACCCCTCCACTTT. The gene calls are TRBV4-1 and TRBJ1-6; a possible D gene is TRBD1 (5 bases). Per the germline V gene, CDR1 is MGHRA and CDR2 is YSYEKL. Between the trimmed V and J ends, which lost 4 bases and 0 bases, there was a span of 16 bases. CDR3 length: 18 residues.

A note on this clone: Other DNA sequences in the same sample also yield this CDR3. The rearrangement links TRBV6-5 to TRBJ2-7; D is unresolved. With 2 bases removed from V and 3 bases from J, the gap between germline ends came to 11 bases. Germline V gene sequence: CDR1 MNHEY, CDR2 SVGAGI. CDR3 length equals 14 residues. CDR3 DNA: TGTGCCAGCAGTTACGATGGCAGCCTCTACGAGCAGTACTTC. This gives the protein CASSYDGSLYEQYF.

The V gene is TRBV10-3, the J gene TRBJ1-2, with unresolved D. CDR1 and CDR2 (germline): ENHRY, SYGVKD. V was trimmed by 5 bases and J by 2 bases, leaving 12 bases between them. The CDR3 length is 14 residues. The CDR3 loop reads CAISRESLNYGYTF. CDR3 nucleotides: TGTGCCATCAGTCGGGAAAGTTTAAACTATGGCTACACCTTC.

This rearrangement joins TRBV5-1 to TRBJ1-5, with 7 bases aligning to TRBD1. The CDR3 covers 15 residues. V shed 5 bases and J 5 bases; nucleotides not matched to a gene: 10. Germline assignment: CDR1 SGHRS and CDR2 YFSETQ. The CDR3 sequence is CASRLTGVGDQPQHF. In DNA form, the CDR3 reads TGCGCCAGCAGGTTAACAGGGGTCGGAGATCAGCCCCAGCATTTT.

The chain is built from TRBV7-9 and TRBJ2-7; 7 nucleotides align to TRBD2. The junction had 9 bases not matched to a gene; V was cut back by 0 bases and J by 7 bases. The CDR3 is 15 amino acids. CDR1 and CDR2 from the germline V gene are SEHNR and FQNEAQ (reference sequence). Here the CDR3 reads CASSLAQGGVGEQYF. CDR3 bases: TGTGCCAGCAGCTTAGCGCAGGGAGGGGTAGGAGAGCAGTACTTC.

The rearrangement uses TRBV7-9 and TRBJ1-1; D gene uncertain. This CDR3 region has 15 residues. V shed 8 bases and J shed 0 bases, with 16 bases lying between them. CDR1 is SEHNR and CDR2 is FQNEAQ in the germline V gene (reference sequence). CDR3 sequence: CASRPPPEMNTEAFF. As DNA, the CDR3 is TGTGCCAGCCGCCCGCCTCCTGAAATGAACACTGAAGCTTTCTTT. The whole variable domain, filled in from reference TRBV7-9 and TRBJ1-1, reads DTGVSQNPRHKITKRGQNVTFRCDPISEHNRLYWYRQTLGQGPEFLTYFQNEAQLEKSRLLSDRFSAERPKGSFSTLEIQRTEQGDSAMYLCASRPPPEMNTEAFFGQGTRLTVV.

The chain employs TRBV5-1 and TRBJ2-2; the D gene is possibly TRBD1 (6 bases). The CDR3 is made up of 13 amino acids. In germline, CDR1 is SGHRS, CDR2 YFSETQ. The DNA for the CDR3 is TGCGCAAGCCACAGGGAGTACACCGGGGAGCTGTTTTTT. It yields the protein CASHREYTGELFF.